The 28 T cell receptor beta chains listed next were all sequenced from one sample in a study of cytomegalovirus exposure and HLA in healthy donors (dated by TCRdb to 2016 to 2017). The library was generated by the immunoSEQ multiplex PCR assay. For the multiplex PCR, a mixture combining 60 forward primers for TCR Vbeta segments and 13 reverse primers for TCR Jbeta segments was used. Not all clones reach the TCRdb copy of this immuneACCESS table, which keeps in-frame sequences only. Checked studies attribute under half of the gap to unresolved V genes and leave the rest unexplained. Within this sample are nearly 300,000 clones, with roughly 89% of them counted one time only. The ten largest clonotypes hold roughly 4% of the sample. Sample: PBMCs. The source is a man in his forties or fifties in good health and CMV-seropositive.

This clone was detected a few times. The V call is TRBV5-5, the J call TRBJ1-1, with D uncertain. The CDR3 loop spans 13 amino acids. Deletions cut 1 base from V and 6 bases from J, with 10 bases between. Germline-derived CDR1 and CDR2 are SGHKS and YYEKEE (reference sequence). CDR3 nucleotides: TGTGCCAGCAGCTTGAATCGGGGTCCTGAAGCTTTCTTT. The encoded protein is CASSLNRGPEAFF. The full variable domain, in which reference TRBV5-5 and TRBJ1-1 provide the parts outside the CDR3, is DAGVTQSPTHLIKTRGQQVTLRCSPISGHKSVSWYQQVLGQGPQFIFQYYEKEERGRGNFPDRFSARQFPNYSSELNVNALLLGDSALYLCASSLNRGPEAFFGQGTRLTVV.

The gene calls are TRBV29-1 and TRBJ2-1; TRBD2 matches 7 bases. The ends lost 1 base at V and 10 bases at J; junction bases unmatched: 13. From germline, CDR1 is SQVTM and CDR2 ANQGSEA. This CDR3 is 15 amino acids long. As DNA, the CDR3 is TGCAGCGTTGAAGCCCTGGGGGGAGGGAGGGGAGAGCAGTTCTTC. Amino acid sequence: CSVEALGGGRGEQFF.

J is TRBJ2-3 and V is TRBV4-1, with a tentative D call TRBD2 (6 bases). Between the trimmed V and J ends, which lost 4 bases and 4 bases, there was a span of 24 bases. CDR1 and CDR2 from the germline V gene are MGHRA and YSYEKL. The CDR3 is made up of 18 amino acids. CDR3 sequence (DNA): TGCGCCAGCAGCCTTTCCCCCCCGAGGGAGGCCCTGGCAGATACGCAGTATTTT. This translates into CASSLSPPREALADTQYF.

The chain carries TRBV14 and TRBJ2-3; D may be TRBD1 (5 bases). The CDR3 has 15 residues. Trimming took off 3 bases at V and 0 bases at J, with 10 bases between the two ends. CDR1 is SGHDN, CDR2 FVKESK, per germline. The CDR3 sequence is CASSHTGFSTDTQYF. The CDR3 DNA reads as TGTGCCAGCAGCCATACAGGCTTTAGCACAGATACGCAGTATTTT.

The J gene is TRBJ1-2, the V gene TRBV30; D call uncertain. The germline CDR1 and CDR2 sequences are GTSNPN and SVGIG (reference sequence). V was clipped by 0 bases and J by 6 bases, with 11 bases between them. CDR3 size: 13 residues. The CDR3 nucleotides read TGTGCCTGGAGTGTATCTCCCTCTGATGGCTACACCTTC. Translating gives CAWSVSPSDGYTF.

Comment on this clone: An end of the junction differs from the germline gene, which may be a read error. The J gene is TRBJ2-6, the V gene TRBV7-9; possibly TRBD1 for D (6 bases). CDR1 SEHNR and CDR2 FQNEAQ come from the germline V gene (reference sequence). The CDR3 is 15 amino acids. CDR3 sequence: CSSSNGQTGANVLTF. The CDR3 DNA follows: TGTTCCAGCAGTAATGGACAGACGGGGGCCAACGTCCTGACTTTC.

The chain employs TRBV7-3 and TRBJ2-3, with 7 bases identical to TRBD2. This CDR3 comprises 15 residues. Germline-derived CDR1 and CDR2 are SGHTA and FQGTGA. V lost 5 bases to trimming and J lost 3 bases; unmatched junction nucleotides: 8. In nucleotides, the CDR3 is TGTGCCAGCAGCGGAGGACTAGGAGGAACAGATACGCAGTATTTT. Its protein product is CASSGGLGGTDTQYF.

The gene calls are TRBV5-1 and TRBJ1-4, with 7 bases matching TRBD1. Germline-derived CDR1 and CDR2 are SGHRS and YFSETQ. V gave up 0 bases and J gave up 8 bases; unmatched junction bases: 4. CDR3 size: 14 residues. The chain's CDR3 is CASSLDGTAEKLFF. Here the CDR3 DNA reads TGCGCCAGCAGCTTGGACGGGACAGCCGAAAAACTGTTTTTT.

V and J are TRBV6-5 and TRBJ2-7; D possibly corresponds to TRBD1 (5 bases). Trimming took 4 bases from V and 2 from J, leaving 15 bases between them. In germline, CDR1 is MNHEY, CDR2 SVGAGI. The CDR3 has 15 residues. Here the CDR3 reads CASSFTGSRTYEQYF. CDR3 sequence (DNA): TGTGCCAGCAGTTTTACAGGCTCCAGGACCTACGAGCAGTACTTC.

V gene TRBV15 combines with J gene TRBJ2-2, with a tentative D call TRBD2 (5 bases). Germline V lookup: CDR1 LNHNV, CDR2 YYDKDF (reference sequence). V lost 1 base and J lost 2, with 11 bases in between. The CDR3 is made up of 16 amino acids. The CDR3 DNA reads as TGTGCCACCAGCAGAGTGAGGGTTTCTAACACCGGGGAGCTGTTTTTT. Its translation: CATSRVRVSNTGELFF.

The CDR3 sequence is CASRTSGFHEQYF. CDR3 in DNA: TGTGCCAGCAGGACTAGCGGTTTCCACGAGCAGTACTTC. This chain joins TRBV27 and TRBJ2-7; 9 nucleotides align to TRBD2. Trimming cost V 6 bases and J 5 bases; bases outside gene matches: 5. Looked up from germline, CDR1 is MNHEY and CDR2 is SMNVEV (reference sequence). This CDR3 contains 13 residues.

The chain carries TRBV7-9 and TRBJ2-7, with 12 bases aligning to TRBD2. The CDR3 is 15 amino acids. Losses at the gene ends were 4 bases for V and 0 bases for J; bases not matched to a gene: 1. Germline V gene lookup returns CDR1 SEHNR and CDR2 FQNEAQ (reference sequence). CDR3 in DNA: TGTGCCAGCAGCTGGACTAGCGGGATCTCCTACGAGCAGTACTTC. Its protein is CASSWTSGISYEQYF.

In its sample, this clone was seen a few times. The chain couples TRBV6-6 to TRBJ2-1, with D hard to call. Trimming removed 4 bases at V and 8 bases at J, with 6 bases between. Per germline, CDR1 MNHNY and CDR2 SVGAGI (reference sequence). The CDR3 length is 11 residues. The CDR3 is CASSSADEQFF. DNA of the CDR3: TGTGCCAGCAGTTCTGCGGATGAGCAGTTCTTC.

CDR3 coding DNA: TGTGCCAGCTCACCAGGAGATCAGCCCCAGCATTTT. This sequence encodes CASSPGDQPQHF. The rearrangement uses TRBV18 and TRBJ1-5; D remains unclear. This CDR3 region has 12 residues. CDR1 is KGHSH and CDR2 is LQKENI in the germline V gene. Between the trimmed V and J ends, which lost 2 bases and 5 bases, there was a span of 4 bases.

The chain has TRBV18 and TRBJ2-7; 7 bases are a match to TRBD2. V lost 3 bases to trimming and J lost 2 bases; unmatched junction nucleotides: 10. CDR1 is KGHSH, CDR2 LQKENI, per germline. This CDR3 is 16 amino acids long. The CDR3 nucleotides read TGTGCCAGCTCACCTCGGGGTACTGCGGGAGCCTACGAGCAGTACTTC. Residues: CASSPRGTAGAYEQYF. Variable domain in full (rest from reference TRBV18 and TRBJ2-7): NAGVMQNPRHLVRRRGQEARLRCSPMKGHSHVYWYRQLPEEGLKFMVYLQKENIIDESGMPKERFSAEFPKEGPSILRIQQVVRGDSAAYFCASSPRGTAGAYEQYFGPGTRLTVT.

The J gene is TRBJ2-1, the V gene TRBV4-1; 9 positions agree with TRBD1. Germline V lookup: CDR1 MGHRA, CDR2 YSYEKL. V trimming: 1 base; J trimming: 1 base; junction bases outside the gene matches: 2. This CDR3 is built from 16 residues. CDR3 DNA: TGCGCCAGCAGCCAAGGCGACAGGGGGTCCTACAATGAGCAGTTCTTC. The encoded protein is CASSQGDRGSYNEQFF.

The rearrangement joins TRBV27 to TRBJ2-5; D gene uncertain. Trimming stripped 6 bases from V and 0 bases from J, with 14 bases between. The CDR3 is 15 amino acids. From germline, CDR1 is MNHEY and CDR2 SMNVEV (reference sequence). The CDR3 nucleotides read TGTGCCAGCAGACCTGACTGGTCGTACCAAGAGACCCAGTACTTC. It encodes CASRPDWSYQETQYF.

This clone was observed once. CDR3 protein: CASSLTLQAFF. In DNA form, the CDR3 reads TGTGCCAGCAGCCTGACATTGCAGGCTTTCTTT. The chain recombines TRBV28 with TRBJ1-1; no clear D gene. V was shortened by 6 bases and J by 11 bases, with 13 bases between the two germline ends. The CDR3 is 11 residues long. Germline loops: CDR1 MDHEN, CDR2 SYDVKM.

CDR3 amino acids: CASLSGRATEQFF. The CDR3 DNA follows: TGTGCCAGCTTGAGCGGGAGGGCGACTGAGCAGTTCTTC. The J gene is TRBJ2-1, the V gene TRBV28, with 10 nucleotides matching TRBD2. CDR3 length: 13 residues. Germline assignment: CDR1 MDHEN and CDR2 SYDVKM. The trim removed 8 bases at V and 9 bases at J, leaving 7 bases unmatched.

This clone appeared once. This chain uses TRBV27 with TRBJ2-5; possibly TRBD1 for D (6 bases). The DNA end favors TRBJ2-7, so the J call may be wrong. CDR3 length: 15 residues. CDR1 and CDR2 from the germline V gene are MNHEY and SMNVEV (reference sequence). The CDR3 sequence is CASSSTGLVADEQYF. CDR3 DNA: TGTGCCAGCAGTTCCACAGGGTTAGTGGCGGACGAGCAGTACTTC.

The chain has TRBV4-3 and TRBJ2-2; 9 bases align to TRBD2. The CDR3 is made up of 19 amino acids. Germline V gene data show CDR1 as LGHNA and CDR2 as YSLEER. V shed 2 bases and J 4 bases; nucleotides not matched to a gene: 14. This CDR3 is CASSQFRGRAGGSTGELFF. As DNA, the CDR3 is TGCGCCAGCAGCCAATTCCGCGGGAGGGCCGGGGGATCCACCGGGGAGCTGTTTTTT.

The chain uses TRBV9 and TRBJ2-3; tentative D call: TRBD2 (5 bases). The CDR3 loop spans 16 amino acids. Germline CDR1 is SGDLS and CDR2 is YYNGEE. The V gene lost 3 bases and the J gene lost 0 bases, with 14 bases spanning the gap. CDR3 DNA: TGTGCCAGCAGCGCCCAGAGCGGCTATAGCACAGATACGCAGTATTTT. As protein: CASSAQSGYSTDTQYF.

The chain carries TRBV18 and TRBJ1-1, with D perhaps matching TRBD1 (5 bases). The CDR3 is made up of 14 amino acids. V lost 4 bases to trimming and J lost 5 bases, with 14 bases between them. CDR1 is KGHSH and CDR2 is LQKENI in the germline V gene. CDR3 loop: CASSQTAGRTEAFF. In DNA, the CDR3 is TGTGCCAGCTCACAGACGGCAGGGCGGACTGAAGCTTTCTTT.

V usage is TRBV7-2 and J usage is TRBJ2-3, with 7 bases fitting TRBD2. The CDR3 runs 13 residues. Germline trimming cut 5 bases from V and 5 bases from J; bases unmatched to any gene: 4. Looked up from germline, CDR1 is SGHTA and CDR2 is FQGNSA. The CDR3 reads CASSPSSGDTQYF. The CDR3 DNA reads TGTGCCAGCAGCCCCTCTAGCGGAGATACGCAGTATTTT. The variable domain in full, with the rest retrieved from reference TRBV7-2 and TRBJ2-3, is GAGVSQSPSNKVTEKGKDVELRCDPISGHTALYWYRQSLGQGLEFLIYFQGNSAPDKSGLPSDRFSAERTGGSVSTLTIQRTQQEDSAVYLCASSPSSGDTQYFGPGTRLTVL.

The rearrangement joins TRBV28 to TRBJ1-2; maybe TRBD1 (5 bases). CDR3 length: 14 amino acids. CDR1 MDHEN and CDR2 SYDVKM come from the germline V gene. V lost 5 bases to trimming and J lost 0 bases, with 10 bases between them. The CDR3 DNA reads TGTGCCAGCAGTACAGGTCCAGCTAACTATGGCTACACCTTC. It codes for CASSTGPANYGYTF.

A few counts support this clone. This sequence joins TRBV5-4 and TRBJ2-1; a weak D match, TRBD1 (5 bases). CDR3 length equals 15 residues. Trimming took off 3 bases at V and 1 base at J, with 11 bases between the two ends. Per the germline V gene, CDR1 is SGHNT and CDR2 is YYREEE (reference sequence). CDR3 coding DNA: TGTGCCAGCAGCTCGCCGACAGCTTCCTACAATGAGCAGTTCTTC. This sequence encodes CASSSPTASYNEQFF.

The gene calls are TRBV7-6 and TRBJ2-3; a weak D match, TRBD2 (5 bases). In germline, CDR1 is SGHVS, CDR2 FNYEAQ. The CDR3 contains 15 residues. The V end was cut by 5 bases, the J end by 4 bases, with 16 bases between. For the CDR3, the DNA is TGTGCCAGCAGCACGTTTGACGGGCGGGCAGATACGCAGTATTTT. It translates to CASSTFDGRADTQYF.

The chain recombines TRBV7-9 with TRBJ1-4, with 9 bases fitting TRBD1. The length of the CDR3 is 16 residues. The V gene's germline CDR1 is SEHNR and CDR2 FQNEAQ (reference sequence). V lost 4 bases and J lost 8; bases outside the gene matches: 11. The CDR3 sequence is CASSSIPGQGGEKLFF. The CDR3 DNA sequence: TGTGCCAGCAGCTCGATCCCGGGACAGGGAGGCGAAAAACTGTTTTTT.